This T cell receptor beta chain was captured by sequencing in a study of memory CD4+ T cells and cytomegalovirus serostatus. Overall study context: Healthy Belgian adult donors included about 10 CMV-positive and 24 CMV-negative people.

Single viable CD3+CD4+CD8-CD45RO+ cells were sorted as the memory CD4+ T cells. V dropped 4 bases and J dropped 1 base, with 23 bases sitting between them. CDR3 length: 19 residues. Germline V CDR1 and CDR2: MGHRA, YSYEKL. Repertoires were generated with immunoSEQ multiplex PCR, while TCRdb's copy carries only in-frame clones and drops some. The repertoire holds 35,000 to 45,000 clones, around 79% seen once, with 0.79% in the top ten. Study-level results: A US-trained random forest predicted CMV serostatus with median AUC roughly 0.9. The CMV-associated TCR signature appears largely within the CD4+ memory repertoire.

There are a few counts of this clone. The antigen remains undetermined. This clonotype was obtained from an adult in good health and CMV-seronegative. The chain links TRBV4-1 to TRBJ2-1, with D possibly matching TRBD2 (5 bases). The source material was memory CD4+ T cells from blood. The CDR3: CASSRAASYRGSSYNEQFF. CDR3 DNA sequence: TGCGCCAGCAGCCGAGCAGCTTCTTATCGGGGTTCTTCCTACAATGAGCAGTTCTTC.